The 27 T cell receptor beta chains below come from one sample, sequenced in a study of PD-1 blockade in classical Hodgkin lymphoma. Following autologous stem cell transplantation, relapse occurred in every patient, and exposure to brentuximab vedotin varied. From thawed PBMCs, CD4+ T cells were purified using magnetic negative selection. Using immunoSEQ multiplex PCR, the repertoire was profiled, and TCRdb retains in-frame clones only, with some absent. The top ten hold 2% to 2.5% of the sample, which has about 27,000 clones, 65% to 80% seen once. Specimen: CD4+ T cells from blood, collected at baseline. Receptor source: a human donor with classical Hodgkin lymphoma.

CDR3 in amino acids: CASSRLAGFGTGELFF. In DNA form, the CDR3 reads TGTGCCAGCAGCCGGTTAGCGGGGTTTGGCACCGGGGAGCTGTTTTTT. This chain connects TRBV14 to TRBJ2-2; 8 nucleotides align to TRBD2. CDR1 is SGHDN, CDR2 FVKESK, per germline. The V gene end was trimmed by 4 bases and the J gene end by 4 bases; junction bases not matched to a gene: 8. The CDR3 runs 16 residues.

CDR3 nucleotides: TGTGCCAGCAGCTACACCGGGGATGAGCAGTTCTTC. It yields the protein CASSYTGDEQFF. The J gene is TRBJ2-1, the V gene TRBV7-9, with TRBD2 as a possible D gene (5 bases). This CDR3 contains 12 residues. Trimming shortened V by 4 bases and J by 8 bases, and 9 bases separated the two germline ends. In germline, CDR1 is SEHNR, CDR2 FQNEAQ (reference sequence).

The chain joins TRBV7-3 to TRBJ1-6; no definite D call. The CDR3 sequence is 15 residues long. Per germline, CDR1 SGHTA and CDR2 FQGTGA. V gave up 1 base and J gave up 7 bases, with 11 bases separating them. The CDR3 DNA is TGTGCCAGCAGCTTAAACGGACTGGTAAATTCACCCCTCCACTTT. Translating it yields CASSLNGLVNSPLHF.

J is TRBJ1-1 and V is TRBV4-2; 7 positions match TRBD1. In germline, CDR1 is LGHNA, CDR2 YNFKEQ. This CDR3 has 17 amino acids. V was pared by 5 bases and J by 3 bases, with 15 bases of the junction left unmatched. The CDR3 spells CASSKRGGGEIDTEAFF. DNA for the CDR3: TGTGCCAGCAGCAAAAGGGGAGGGGGCGAGATCGACACTGAAGCTTTCTTT.

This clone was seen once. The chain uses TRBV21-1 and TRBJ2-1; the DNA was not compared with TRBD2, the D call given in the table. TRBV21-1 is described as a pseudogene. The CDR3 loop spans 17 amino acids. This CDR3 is CASSTLGWGGLYNEQFF. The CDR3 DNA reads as TGTGCCAGCAGCACCCTGGGGTGGGGGGGCCTTTACAATGAGCAGTTCTTC.

The CDR3 region is CASMGQGVQEKLFF. As DNA, the CDR3 is TGTGCCAGCATGGGACAGGGGGTACAGGAAAAACTGTTTTTT. The chain recombines TRBV28 with TRBJ1-4, with 11 bases matching TRBD1. The CDR3 has 14 amino acids. With 7 bases clipped from V and 8 bases from J, the junction kept 6 bases outside the gene matches. Germline CDR1 MDHEN, CDR2 SYDVKM.

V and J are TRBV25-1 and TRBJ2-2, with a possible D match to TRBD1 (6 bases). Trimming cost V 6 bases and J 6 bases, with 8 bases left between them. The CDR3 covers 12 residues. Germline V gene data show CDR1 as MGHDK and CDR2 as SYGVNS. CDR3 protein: CASSQGPGELFF. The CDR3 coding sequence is TGTGCCAGCAGCCAGGGGCCCGGGGAGCTGTTTTTT.

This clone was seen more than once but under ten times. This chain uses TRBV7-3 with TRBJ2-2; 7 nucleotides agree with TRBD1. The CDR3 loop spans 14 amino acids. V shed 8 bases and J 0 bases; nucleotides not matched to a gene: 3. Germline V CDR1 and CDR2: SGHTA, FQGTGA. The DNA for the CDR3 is TGTGCCAGCGAGGGACAGCCGAACACCGGGGAGCTGTTTTTT. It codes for CASEGQPNTGELFF.

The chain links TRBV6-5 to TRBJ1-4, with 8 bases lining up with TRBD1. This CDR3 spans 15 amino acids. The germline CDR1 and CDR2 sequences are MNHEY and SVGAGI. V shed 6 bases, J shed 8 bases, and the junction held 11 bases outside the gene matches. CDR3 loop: CASSQATGEQEKLFF. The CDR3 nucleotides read TGTGCCAGCAGCCAGGCGACAGGGGAACAGGAAAAACTGTTTTTT.

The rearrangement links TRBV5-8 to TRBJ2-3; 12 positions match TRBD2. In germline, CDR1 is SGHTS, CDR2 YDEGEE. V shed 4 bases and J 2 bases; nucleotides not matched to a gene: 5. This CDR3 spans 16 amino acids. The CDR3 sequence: CASSHGTSGYTDTQYF. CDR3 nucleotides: TGTGCCAGCAGCCACGGGACTAGCGGGTACACAGATACGCAGTATTTT.

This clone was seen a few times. CDR3 nucleotide sequence: TGTGCCAGCAGCTTACAGGGGAACTCTGGAAACACCATATATTTT. As protein: CASSLQGNSGNTIYF. The rearrangement links TRBV7-2 to TRBJ1-3; a possible D gene is TRBD1 (6 bases). Germline CDR1 reads SGHTA; CDR2 reads FQGNSA. With 2 bases removed from V and 0 bases from J, the gap between germline ends came to 8 bases. The CDR3 contains 15 residues.

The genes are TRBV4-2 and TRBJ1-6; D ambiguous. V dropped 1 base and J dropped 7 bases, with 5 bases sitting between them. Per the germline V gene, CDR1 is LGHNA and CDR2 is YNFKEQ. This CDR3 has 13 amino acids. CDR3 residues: CASSQGRNSPLHF. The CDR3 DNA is TGTGCCAGCAGCCAAGGGAGGAATTCACCCCTCCACTTT.

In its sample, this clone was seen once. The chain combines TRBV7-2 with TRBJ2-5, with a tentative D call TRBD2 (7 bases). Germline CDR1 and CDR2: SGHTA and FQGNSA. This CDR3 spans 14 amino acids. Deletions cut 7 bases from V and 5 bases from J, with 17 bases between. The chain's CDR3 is CASTRGGAQETQYF. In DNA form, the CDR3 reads TGTGCCAGCACCCGAGGGGGGGCTCAGGAGACCCAGTACTTC.

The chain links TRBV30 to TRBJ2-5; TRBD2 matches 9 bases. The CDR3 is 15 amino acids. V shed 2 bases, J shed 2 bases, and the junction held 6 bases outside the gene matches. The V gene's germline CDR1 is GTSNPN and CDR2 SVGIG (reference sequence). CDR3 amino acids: CAWSFLTSGQETQYF. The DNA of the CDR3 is TGTGCCTGGAGTTTTCTGACTAGCGGTCAAGAGACCCAGTACTTC.

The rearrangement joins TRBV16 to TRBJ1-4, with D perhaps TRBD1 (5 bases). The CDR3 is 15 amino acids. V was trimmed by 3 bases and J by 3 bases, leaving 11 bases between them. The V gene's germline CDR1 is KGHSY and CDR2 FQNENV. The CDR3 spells CASSHYGQSNEKLFF. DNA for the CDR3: TGTGCCAGCAGCCACTACGGACAATCTAATGAAAAACTGTTTTTT. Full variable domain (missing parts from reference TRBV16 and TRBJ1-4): GEEVAQTPKHLVRGEGQKAKLYCAPIKGHSYVFWYQQVLKNEFKFLISFQNENVFDETGMPKERFSAKCLPNSPCSLEIQATKLEDSAVYFCASSHYGQSNEKLFFGSGTQLSVL.

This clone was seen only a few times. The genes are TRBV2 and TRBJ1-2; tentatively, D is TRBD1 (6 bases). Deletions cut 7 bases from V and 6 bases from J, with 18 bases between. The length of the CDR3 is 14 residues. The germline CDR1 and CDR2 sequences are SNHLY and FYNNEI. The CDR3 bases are TGTGCCAGCACGGCGGAGGGGGTGGCCGATGGCTACACCTTC. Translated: CASTAEGVADGYTF.

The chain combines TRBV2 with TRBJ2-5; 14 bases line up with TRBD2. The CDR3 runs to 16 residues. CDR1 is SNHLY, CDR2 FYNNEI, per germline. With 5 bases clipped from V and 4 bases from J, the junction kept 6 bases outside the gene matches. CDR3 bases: TGTGCCAGCAGTACAGGACTAGCGGGGGGCTCAGAGACCCAGTACTTC. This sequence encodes CASSTGLAGGSETQYF. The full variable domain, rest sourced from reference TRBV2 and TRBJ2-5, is EPEVTQTPSHQVTQMGQEVILRCVPISNHLYFYWYRQILGQKVEFLVSFYNNEISEKSEIFDDQFSVERPDGSNFTLKIRSTKLEDSAMYFCASSTGLAGGSETQYFGPGTRLLVL.

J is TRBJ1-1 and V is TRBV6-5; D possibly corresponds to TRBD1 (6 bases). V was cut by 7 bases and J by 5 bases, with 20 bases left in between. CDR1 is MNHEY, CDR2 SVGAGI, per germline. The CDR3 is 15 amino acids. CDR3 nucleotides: TGTGCCAGCACTCGGGGGGCAGTAGGTGAAACTGAAGCTTTCTTT. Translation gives CASTRGAVGETEAFF.

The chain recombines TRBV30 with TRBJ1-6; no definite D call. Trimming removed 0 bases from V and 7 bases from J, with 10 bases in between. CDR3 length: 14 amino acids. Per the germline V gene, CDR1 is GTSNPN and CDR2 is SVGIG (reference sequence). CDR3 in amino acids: CAWSVNSKNSPLHF. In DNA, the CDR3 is TGTGCCTGGAGTGTAAACAGTAAGAATTCACCCCTCCACTTT.

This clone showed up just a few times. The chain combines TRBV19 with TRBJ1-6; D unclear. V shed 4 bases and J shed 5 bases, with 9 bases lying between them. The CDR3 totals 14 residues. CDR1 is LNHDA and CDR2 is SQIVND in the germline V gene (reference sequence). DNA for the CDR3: TGTGCCAGTAGTAACGTAGGTGATAATTCACCCCTCCACTTT. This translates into CASSNVGDNSPLHF.

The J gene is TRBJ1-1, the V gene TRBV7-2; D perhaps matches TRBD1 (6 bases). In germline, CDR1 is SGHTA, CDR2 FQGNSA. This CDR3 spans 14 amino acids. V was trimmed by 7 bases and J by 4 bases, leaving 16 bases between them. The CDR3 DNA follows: TGTGCCAGCACCAAGCCCCAGGGGATCACTGAAGCTTTCTTT. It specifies CASTKPQGITEAFF.

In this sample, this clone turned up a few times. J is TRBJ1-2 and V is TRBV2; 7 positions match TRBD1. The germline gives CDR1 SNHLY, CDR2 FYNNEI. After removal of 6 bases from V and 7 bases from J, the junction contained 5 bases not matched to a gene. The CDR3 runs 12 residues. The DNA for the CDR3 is TGTGCCAGCAGGGCGACAGGGATTGGCTACACCTTC. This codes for CASRATGIGYTF.

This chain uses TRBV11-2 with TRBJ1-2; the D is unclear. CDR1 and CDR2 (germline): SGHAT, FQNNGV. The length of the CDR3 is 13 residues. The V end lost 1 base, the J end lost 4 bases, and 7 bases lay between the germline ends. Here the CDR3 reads CASSLVAAYGYTF. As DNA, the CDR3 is TGTGCCAGCAGCTTAGTGGCAGCCTATGGCTACACCTTC.

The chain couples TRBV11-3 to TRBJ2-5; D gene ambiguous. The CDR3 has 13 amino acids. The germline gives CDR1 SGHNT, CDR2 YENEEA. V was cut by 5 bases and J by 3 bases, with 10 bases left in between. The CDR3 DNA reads TGTGCCAGCAGCAGTCTGGCAGAAGAGACCCAGTACTTC. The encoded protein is CASSSLAEETQYF.

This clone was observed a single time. This CDR3 reads CAWSPGTFSYEQYF. As DNA, the CDR3 is TGTGCCTGGTCTCCGGGAACCTTCTCCTACGAGCAGTACTTC. The V gene is TRBV30, the J gene TRBJ2-7; weak D call: TRBD2 (5 bases). The V gene lost 5 bases and the J gene lost 0 bases, with 14 bases spanning the gap. This CDR3 is 14 amino acids long. Germline V gene lookup returns CDR1 GTSNPN and CDR2 SVGIG (reference sequence).

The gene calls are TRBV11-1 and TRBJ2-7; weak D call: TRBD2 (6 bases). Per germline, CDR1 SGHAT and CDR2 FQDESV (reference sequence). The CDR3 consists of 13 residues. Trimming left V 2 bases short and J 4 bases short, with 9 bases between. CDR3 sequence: CASSLRLAYEQYF. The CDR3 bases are TGTGCCAGCAGCTTAAGGCTAGCGTACGAGCAGTACTTC. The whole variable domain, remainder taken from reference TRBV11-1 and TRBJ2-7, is EAEVAQSPRYKITEKSQAVAFWCDPISGHATLYWYRQILGQGPELLVQFQDESVVDDSQLPKDRFSAERLKGVDSTLKIQPAELGDSAMYLCASSLRLAYEQYFGPGTRLTVT.

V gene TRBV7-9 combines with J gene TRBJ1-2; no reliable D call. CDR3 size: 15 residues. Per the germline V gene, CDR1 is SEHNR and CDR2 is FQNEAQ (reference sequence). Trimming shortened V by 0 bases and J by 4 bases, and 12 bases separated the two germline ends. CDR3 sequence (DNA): TGTGCCAGCAGCTTAGCCCAGTCCTCTACCTATGGCTACACCTTC. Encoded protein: CASSLAQSSTYGYTF.